One sample yielded the 15 T cell receptor beta chains listed below, sequenced in a study of blood T cells in healthy people across ages (dated by TCRdb to the mid-2010s). The library came from 5' RACE. The sample was run on an Illumina HiSeq 2500. A second PCR of 7 to 11 cycles was performed with a sample-barcoded 5' primer and a J-beta primer mix. The raw public reads went through TCRdb reprocessing: fastp at Q25, MiXCR clone calling, in-frame beta chains kept. Merged by CDR3 protein, the rows form single entries marked with the most common genes and DNA. This sample holds roughly 1,300,000 distinct CDR3 sequences; approximately 59% were observed only once. The ten largest clones capture 5% to 7% of the sample. Sequenced input: blood. All receptors come from a man between 18 and 29 years old in good health.

The V call is TRBV29-1, the J call TRBJ2-1; TRBD2 aligns across 9 bases. The CDR3 consists of 16 residues. V was clipped by 5 bases and J by 0 bases; unmatched bases: 8. Germline CDR1 reads SQVTM; CDR2 reads ANQGSEA. The CDR3 DNA follows: TGCAGCGTTTCTAGCGGGGTGCAGAGCTCCTACAATGAGCAGTTCTTC. It yields the protein CSVSSGVQSSYNEQFF.

The chain couples TRBV7-9 to TRBJ1-4; TRBD1 might be the D (5 bases). Germline V gene data show CDR1 as SEHNR and CDR2 as FQNEAQ (reference sequence). Trimming pared 9 bases from V and 8 bases from J, leaving 22 bases between. The CDR3 length is 15 residues. This CDR3 is CASTKFTQGGEKLFF. The DNA for the CDR3 is TGTGCCAGTACCAAATTTACCCAGGGAGGCGAAAAACTGTTTTTT.

This rearrangement joins TRBV2 to TRBJ1-1; D gene unclear. The CDR3 has 12 residues. From germline, CDR1 is SNHLY and CDR2 FYNNEI. Deletions cut 4 bases from V and 7 bases from J, with 10 bases between. For the CDR3, the DNA is TGTGCCAGCAGTGCTGGACGCCTTGAAGCTTTCTTT. It specifies CASSAGRLEAFF. The entire variable domain, with the rest obtained from reference TRBV2 and TRBJ1-1, is as follows: EPEVTQTPSHQVTQMGQEVILRCVPISNHLYFYWYRQILGQKVEFLVSFYNNEISEKSEIFDDQFSVERPDGSNFTLKIRSTKLEDSAMYFCASSAGRLEAFFGQGTRLTVV.

This chain connects TRBV11-2 to TRBJ1-2; a possible D gene is TRBD1 (5 bases). This CDR3 comprises 17 residues. Trimming cost V 2 bases and J 8 bases, with 24 bases left between them. Germline CDR1 SGHAT, CDR2 FQNNGV. CDR3 in DNA: TGTGCCAGCAGCTTATGGAGTGAGGACAAGGGGAATAGAGGCTACACCTTC. Residues: CASSLWSEDKGNRGYTF.

This chain uses TRBV29-1 with TRBJ2-7; 7 nucleotides align to TRBD1. CDR3 length: 14 amino acids. Germline CDR1 reads SQVTM; CDR2 reads ANQGSEA. V shed 6 bases and J 3 bases; nucleotides not matched to a gene: 11. CDR3 loop: CSVKEGGVVYEQYF. The CDR3, as DNA: TGCAGCGTCAAGGAAGGGGGCGTTGTCTACGAGCAGTACTTC.

This sequence joins TRBV20-1 and TRBJ2-3; D not resolved. The CDR3 covers 13 residues. Germline values: CDR1 DFQATT, CDR2 SNEGSKA (reference sequence). The germline V and J ends were trimmed by 1 base and 7 bases, with 12 bases remaining between them. The CDR3 coding sequence is TGCAGTGCTAGAGCCTTGATCGTTCATACGCAGTATTTT. Protein product: CSARALIVHTQYF.

The chain links TRBV20-1 to TRBJ2-6, with a weak D call TRBD1 (5 bases). The germline V gene encodes CDR1 DFQATT and CDR2 SNEGSKA (reference sequence). CDR3 length: 14 amino acids. Trimming stripped 2 bases from V and 0 bases from J, with 5 bases between. CDR3 residues: CSARQGSGANVLTF. DNA for the CDR3: TGCAGTGCTAGACAGGGCTCTGGGGCCAACGTCCTGACTTTC.

The genes are TRBV4-1 and TRBJ2-5; TRBD1 agrees at 10 bases. The J call may be incorrect, as the DNA end agrees better with TRBJ2-7. This CDR3 has 14 amino acids. CDR1 is MGHRA, CDR2 YSYEKL, per germline. The CDR3 DNA follows: TGCGCCAGCAGCCAGGGACAGGGGAGACTCGAGCAGTACTTC. The encoded protein is CASSQGQGRLEQYF.

This clonotype was seen a few times. The rearrangement uses TRBV7-8 and TRBJ2-7; D is unresolved. Germline V lookup: CDR1 SGHVS, CDR2 FQNEAQ. V lost 5 bases to trimming and J lost 2 bases, with 10 bases between them. This CDR3 spans 13 amino acids. Here the CDR3 reads CASSLEWAYEQYF. The CDR3 DNA is TGTGCCAGCAGCCTCGAATGGGCCTACGAGCAGTACTTC.

This clonotype has just one count. The V and J genes are TRBV4-3 and TRBJ1-4; D gene ambiguous. Trimming removed 4 bases at V and 0 bases at J, with 21 bases between. The germline V gene encodes CDR1 LGHNA and CDR2 YSLEER. The CDR3 totals 19 residues. The CDR3 DNA follows: TGCGCCAGCAGCCCGGCCGGGTTTTTTGGACCCGCAACTAATGAAAAACTGTTTTTT. Translation: CASSPAGFFGPATNEKLFF.

The chain recombines TRBV20-1 with TRBJ2-3; 7 positions agree with TRBD2. Looked up from germline, CDR1 is DFQATT and CDR2 is SNEGSKA (reference sequence). There are 13 residues in the CDR3. V shed 1 base and J 6 bases; nucleotides not matched to a gene: 4. The CDR3 DNA sequence: TGCAGTGCTAGAGGCTCCGGGAGGGATACGCAGTATTTT. It encodes CSARGSGRDTQYF.

Comments on this clonotype: Relative to the germline gene, one junction end is altered; a read error may explain this. This rearrangement joins TRBV12-3 or TRBV12-4 to TRBJ2-7; 8 bases agree with TRBD1. The CDR3 has 14 residues. In nucleotides, the CDR3 is TGTGCTAGCAGCGACAGGGGACTCAATTACGAGCAGTACTTC. Its protein product is CASSDRGLNYEQYF.

CDR3 bases: TGCGCCGGGAGCAGGCCGAACGGCTACACCTTC. It is translated as CAGSRPNGYTF. This chain links TRBV5-1 with TRBJ1-2; D not resolved. CDR3 length: 11 amino acids. CDR1 is SGHRS, CDR2 YFSETQ, per germline. The V and J ends lost 10 bases and 8 bases respectively, with 15 bases between them.

The gene calls are TRBV6-1 and TRBJ1-6, with unresolved D. V shed 6 bases and J shed 0 bases, with 18 bases lying between them. The CDR3 is made up of 18 amino acids. CDR1 and CDR2 from the germline V gene are MNHNS and SASEGT. The CDR3, as DNA: TGTGCCAGCAGCCGAGCGGACCCCCTGAGCTCCTATAATTCACCCCTCCACTTT. It encodes CASSRADPLSSYNSPLHF.

The V call is TRBV6-1, the J call TRBJ2-2; 8 positions match TRBD2. CDR1 is MNHNS and CDR2 is SASEGT in the germline V gene. This CDR3 spans 20 amino acids. V gave up 0 bases and J gave up 2 bases; unmatched junction bases: 14. The CDR3 DNA reads as TGTGCCAGCAGTGAAGCGCTTCTGATGAGCGGGGGCACCAACACCGGGGAGCTGTTTTTT. Its translation is CASSEALLMSGGTNTGELFF.